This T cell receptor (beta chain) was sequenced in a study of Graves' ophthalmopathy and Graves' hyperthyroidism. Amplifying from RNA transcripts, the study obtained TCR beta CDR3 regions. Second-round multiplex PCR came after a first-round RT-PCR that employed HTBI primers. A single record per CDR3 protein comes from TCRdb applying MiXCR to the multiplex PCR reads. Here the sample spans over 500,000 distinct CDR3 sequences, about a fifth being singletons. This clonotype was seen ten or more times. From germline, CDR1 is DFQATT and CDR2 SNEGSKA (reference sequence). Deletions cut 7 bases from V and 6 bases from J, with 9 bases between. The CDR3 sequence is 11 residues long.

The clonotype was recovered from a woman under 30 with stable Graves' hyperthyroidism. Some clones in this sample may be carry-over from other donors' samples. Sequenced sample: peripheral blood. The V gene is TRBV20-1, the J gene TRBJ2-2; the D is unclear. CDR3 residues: CSVRAPGELFF. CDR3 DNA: TGCAGTGTGAGAGCGCCCGGGGAGCTGTTTTTT.